The T cell receptor (beta chain) described here comes from a study of breast tumors, draining lymph nodes, adjacent tissues. Findings of the study overall: Findings are consistent with lymph node origin and intratumoral expansion of most tumor T cells.

This clonotype was counted many times. The antigen remains undetermined. Samples came from axillary lymph nodes draining the breast cancer. TCRdb called the multiplex PCR reads again in MiXCR, with one record for every CDR3 protein. The data show about 230,000 distinct CDR3 sequences, with around 32% seen just once and around 1.4% held by the top ten. CDR1 MNHNY and CDR2 SVGAGI come from the germline V gene (reference sequence). With V trimmed by 6 bases and J by 4 bases, 7 bases remained unmatched. CDR3 length: 14 amino acids. Sequencing was performed on axillary lymph node tissue. V is TRBV6-6 and J is TRBJ2-7, with TRBD1 matching over 9 bases. This receptor was obtained from a female donor with breast cancer. Some clones in this sample may be carry-over from other donors' samples. CDR3: CASSPAGTGYEQYF. DNA of the CDR3: TGTGCCAGCAGCCCCGCCGGGACAGGGTACGAGCAGTACTTC.